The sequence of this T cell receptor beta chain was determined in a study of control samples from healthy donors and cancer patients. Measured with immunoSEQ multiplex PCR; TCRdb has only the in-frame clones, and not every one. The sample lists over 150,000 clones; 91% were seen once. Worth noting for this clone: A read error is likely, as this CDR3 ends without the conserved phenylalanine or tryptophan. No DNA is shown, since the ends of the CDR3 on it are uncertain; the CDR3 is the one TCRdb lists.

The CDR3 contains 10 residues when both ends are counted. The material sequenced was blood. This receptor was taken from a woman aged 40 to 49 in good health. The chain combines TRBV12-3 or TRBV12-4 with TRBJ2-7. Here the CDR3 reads CASNVSAPHL.